The 19 T cell receptor beta chains below all came from one sample that was sequenced in a study of T cells after yellow fever vaccination. TCRdb processed the 5' RACE reads anew with MiXCR; each CDR3 protein has one entry. Of about 430,000 distinct CDR3 sequences detected, 18% appear once; the ten largest clones hold about 18%. The sequencing used PBMCs, collected before the yellow fever booster vaccination. All receptors derive from a man aged 18 to 29 who received the YFV17D yellow fever vaccine.

The gene calls are TRBV4-1 and TRBJ1-1; 10 positions match TRBD1. This CDR3 has 17 amino acids. Germline-derived CDR1 and CDR2 are MGHRA and YSYEKL. With 1 base clipped from V and 5 bases from J, the junction kept 10 bases outside the gene matches. Written as DNA, the CDR3 is TGCGCCAGCAGCCAAGGTGGGGGAGGGACAGGGGAAACTGAAGCTTTCTTT. Translating gives CASSQGGGGTGETEAFF.

The sample holds a few counts of this clonotype. V is TRBV4-3 and J is TRBJ2-1; D is perhaps TRBD2 (5 bases). In germline, CDR1 is LGHNA, CDR2 YSLEER. The CDR3 sequence is 14 residues long. The ends were cut back, 3 bases at V and 0 bases at J, with 6 bases in the middle. Here the CDR3 DNA reads TGCGCCAGCAGCCACCGGGACTCCTACAATGAGCAGTTCTTC. This sequence encodes CASSHRDSYNEQFF.

The chain employs TRBV12-3 or TRBV12-4 and TRBJ2-2; the D gene is possibly TRBD2 (5 bases). Deletions cut 11 bases from V and 4 bases from J, with 8 bases between. The CDR3 runs to 11 residues. The CDR3 loop is CAQRGTGELFF. The CDR3 DNA is TGTGCCCAACGGGGCACCGGGGAGCTGTTTTTT.

V and J are TRBV29-1 and TRBJ1-2; no definite D call. With 2 bases removed from V and 2 bases from J, the gap between germline ends came to 6 bases. Per germline, CDR1 SQVTM and CDR2 ANQGSEA. This CDR3 is built from 12 residues. CDR3 nucleotide sequence: TGCAGCGTTGAATTCCAGAACTATGGCTACACCTTC. Its translation is CSVEFQNYGYTF.

This clonotype has more than one count but fewer than ten. This sequence joins TRBV5-1 and TRBJ2-1; a possible D gene is TRBD1 (6 bases). Trimming pared 4 bases from V and 8 bases from J, leaving 16 bases between. Germline V gene lookup returns CDR1 SGHRS and CDR2 YFSETQ. The CDR3 length is 14 residues. CDR3 sequence: CASSEKQGSDEQFF. The CDR3 DNA reads TGCGCCAGCAGCGAGAAACAGGGAAGCGATGAGCAGTTCTTC.

Here the CDR3 DNA reads TGCAGCGCCGCTTGGAAGGTGATCAATGAGCAGTTCTTC. It translates to CSAAWKVINEQFF. This rearrangement joins TRBV29-1 to TRBJ2-1, with D uncertain. CDR3 length: 13 amino acids. Trimming removed 7 bases at V and 6 bases at J, with 16 bases between. Looked up from germline, CDR1 is SQVTM and CDR2 is ANQGSEA.

The chain joins TRBV5-6 to TRBJ1-6; TRBD1 matches 8 bases. The CDR3 runs 15 residues. The J segment lost 9 bases and the V segment lost 0 bases, leaving 5 bases of the junction unmatched. Germline CDR1 SGHDT, CDR2 YYEEEE. CDR3 in DNA: TGTGCCAGCAGCTTGGTGGACAGGGTGGGTTCACCCCTCCACTTT. The encoded protein is CASSLVDRVGSPLHF.

CDR3 loop: CATSSDLGDTQYF. CDR3 sequence (DNA): TGTGCCACCAGTTCTGACCTGGGTGATACGCAGTATTTT. This sequence joins TRBV24-1 and TRBJ2-3; D is uncertain. Deletions cut 6 bases from V and 6 bases from J, with 12 bases between. The germline V gene encodes CDR1 KGHDR and CDR2 SFDVKD. The CDR3 has 13 residues.

This clonotype was seen at least ten times. The J gene is TRBJ2-7, the V gene TRBV6-6; D uncertain. The CDR3 covers 12 residues. Deletions cut 0 bases from V and 4 bases from J, with 4 bases between. CDR1 and CDR2 (germline): MNHNY, SVGAGI (reference sequence). The CDR3 DNA is TGTGCCAGCAGTTACTCGAGGTACGAGCAGTACTTC. This translates into CASSYSRYEQYF.

This chain connects TRBV25-1 to TRBJ2-2, with D unclear. Germline CDR1 and CDR2: MGHDK and SYGVNS. The CDR3 covers 15 residues. V was pared by 4 bases and J by 4 bases, with 13 bases between. The CDR3 DNA sequence: TGTGCCAGCAGTGCCTCCCGGTATCCCACCGGGGAGCTGTTTTTT. It yields the protein CASSASRYPTGELFF.

This clonotype was seen many times. The chain recombines TRBV15 with TRBJ2-1; TRBD1 or TRBD2 may be the D gene (5 bases each). Germline lookup yields CDR1 LNHNV and CDR2 YYDKDF (reference sequence). The CDR3 totals 17 residues. V was clipped by 0 bases and J by 4 bases, with 16 bases between them. The CDR3 region has the DNA TGTGCCACCAGCAGAGACGCAGGGACCCAACCGTACAATGAGCAGTTCTTC. It codes for CATSRDAGTQPYNEQFF. Filled out from reference TRBV15 and TRBJ2-1, the complete variable domain reads DAMVIQNPRYQVTQFGKPVTLSCSQTLNHNVMYWYQQKSSQAPKLLFHYYDKDFNNEADTPDNFQSRRPNTSFCFLDIRSPGLGDTAMYLCATSRDAGTQPYNEQFFGPGTRLTVL.

This chain uses TRBV4-2 with TRBJ2-1; tentative D call: TRBD2 (6 bases). CDR1 LGHNA and CDR2 YNFKEQ come from the germline V gene. V lost 3 bases and J lost 12, with 18 bases in between. This CDR3 has 14 amino acids. The CDR3 protein is CASSHLGTSNLQFF. In DNA, the CDR3 is TGTGCCAGCAGCCACCTAGGTACTAGCAACTTGCAGTTCTTC.

V is TRBV2 and J is TRBJ2-7, with 7 bases matching TRBD1. CDR1 is SNHLY and CDR2 is FYNNEI in the germline V gene. This CDR3 is 13 amino acids long. The trim removed 7 bases at V and 6 bases at J, leaving 9 bases unmatched. For the CDR3, the DNA is TGTGCCAGCAAGGGGGCGCGATTCTTCGAGCAGTACGTC. This codes for CASKGARFFEQYV.

The gene calls are TRBV9 and TRBJ2-1; 7 bases line up with TRBD2. CDR3 length equals 13 residues. Germline V lookup: CDR1 SGDLS, CDR2 YYNGEE. J gave up 7 bases and V 3 bases, and 4 bases lay outside the gene matches. In DNA form, the CDR3 reads TGTGCCAGCAGCGAGACTAGCAGGAATGAGCAGTTCTTC. Translating gives CASSETSRNEQFF.

There are a few counts of this clonotype. The CDR3 coding sequence is TGTGCCAGCAGGGGGGGGGCAGATACGCAGTATTTT. It codes for CASRGGADTQYF. The V and J genes are TRBV6-6 and TRBJ2-3; 7 nucleotides match TRBD2. The CDR3 has 12 amino acids. CDR1 MNHNY and CDR2 SVGAGI come from the germline V gene (reference sequence). V lost 6 bases and J lost 4; bases outside the gene matches: 1.

This clonotype was observed a single time. The chain combines TRBV5-8 with TRBJ2-5; the match to TRBD2 covers 8 bases. V lost 4 bases to trimming and J lost 5 bases; unmatched junction nucleotides: 10. Germline V gene sequence: CDR1 SGHTS, CDR2 YDEGEE. The CDR3 length is 15 residues. CDR3 in amino acids: CASSRGVAGQETQYF. The CDR3, as DNA: TGTGCCAGCAGCCGGGGGGTAGCGGGGCAGGAGACCCAGTACTTC. The full variable domain, its missing parts supplied by reference TRBV5-8 and TRBJ2-5, is EAGVTQSPTHLIKTRGQQATLRCSPISGHTSVYWYQQALGLGLQFLLWYDEGEERNRGNFPPRFSGRQFPNYSSELNVNALELEDSALYLCASSRGVAGQETQYFGPGTRLLVL.

The chain recombines TRBV2 with TRBJ2-5, with 11 nucleotides matching TRBD1. V shed 2 bases, J shed 5 bases, and the junction held 4 bases outside the gene matches. CDR1 and CDR2 (germline): SNHLY, FYNNEI. This CDR3 has 15 residues. CDR3 sequence (DNA): TGTGCCAGCAGTGAAAGGGGACAGGGGGTTGAGACCCAGTACTTC. It yields the protein CASSERGQGVETQYF.

The sample holds many counts of this clonotype. The chain has TRBV7-2 and TRBJ2-3, with D perhaps matching TRBD2 (6 bases). Germline loops: CDR1 SGHTA, CDR2 FQGNSA. Trimming removed 4 bases from V and 0 bases from J, with 11 bases in between. The CDR3 extends over 15 amino acids. The CDR3 reads CASSSDYLSTDTQYF. Here the CDR3 DNA reads TGTGCCAGCAGCTCGGACTACCTCAGCACAGATACGCAGTATTTT.

This clonotype was counted only a few times. The genes are TRBV20-1 and TRBJ2-5; the match to TRBD2 covers 11 bases. Germline V gene lookup returns CDR1 DFQATT and CDR2 SNEGSKA (reference sequence). The CDR3 is 13 amino acids. V dropped 6 bases and J dropped 3; count of bases not matched to a gene: 3. The CDR3 DNA sequence: TGCAGTGCACCGGGACTAGCGGAAGAGACCCAGTACTTC. It specifies CSAPGLAEETQYF.